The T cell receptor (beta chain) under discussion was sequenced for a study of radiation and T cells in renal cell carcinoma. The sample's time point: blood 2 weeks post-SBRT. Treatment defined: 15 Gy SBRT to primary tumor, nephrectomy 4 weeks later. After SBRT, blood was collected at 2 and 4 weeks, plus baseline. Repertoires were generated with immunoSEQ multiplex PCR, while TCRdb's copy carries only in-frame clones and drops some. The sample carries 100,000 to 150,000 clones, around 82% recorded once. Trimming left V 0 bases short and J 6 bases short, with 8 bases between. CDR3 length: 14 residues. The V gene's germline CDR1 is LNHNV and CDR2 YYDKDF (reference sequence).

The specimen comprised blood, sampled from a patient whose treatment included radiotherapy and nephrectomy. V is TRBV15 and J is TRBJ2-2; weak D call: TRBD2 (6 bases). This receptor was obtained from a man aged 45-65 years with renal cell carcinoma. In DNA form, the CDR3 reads TGTGCCACCAGCAGAGATTGGGGGGCCGGGGAGCTGTTTTTT. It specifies CATSRDWGAGELFF.